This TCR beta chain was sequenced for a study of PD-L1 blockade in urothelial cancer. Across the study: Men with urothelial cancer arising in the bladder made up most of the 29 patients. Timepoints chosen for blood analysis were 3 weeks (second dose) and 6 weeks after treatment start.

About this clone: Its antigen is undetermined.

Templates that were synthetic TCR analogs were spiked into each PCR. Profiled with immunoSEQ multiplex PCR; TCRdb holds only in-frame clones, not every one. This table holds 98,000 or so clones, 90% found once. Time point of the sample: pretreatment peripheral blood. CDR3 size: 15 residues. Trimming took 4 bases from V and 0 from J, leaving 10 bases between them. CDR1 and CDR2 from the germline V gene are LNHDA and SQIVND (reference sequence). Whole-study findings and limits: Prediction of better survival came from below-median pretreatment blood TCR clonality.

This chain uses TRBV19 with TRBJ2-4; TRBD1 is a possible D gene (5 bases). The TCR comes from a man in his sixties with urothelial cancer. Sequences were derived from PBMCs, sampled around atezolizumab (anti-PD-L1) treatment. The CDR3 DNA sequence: TGTGCCAGTAGTAATAGACAGTTAGCCAAAAACATTCAGTACTTC. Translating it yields CASSNRQLAKNIQYF.